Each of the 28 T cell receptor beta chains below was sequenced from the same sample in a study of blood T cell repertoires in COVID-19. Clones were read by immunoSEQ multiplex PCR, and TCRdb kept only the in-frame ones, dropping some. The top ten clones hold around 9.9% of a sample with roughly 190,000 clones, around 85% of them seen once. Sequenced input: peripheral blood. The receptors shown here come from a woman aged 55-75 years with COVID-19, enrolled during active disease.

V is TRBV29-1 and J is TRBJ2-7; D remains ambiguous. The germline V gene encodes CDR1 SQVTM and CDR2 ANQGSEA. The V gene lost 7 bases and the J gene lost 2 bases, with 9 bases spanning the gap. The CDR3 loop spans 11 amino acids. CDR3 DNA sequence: TGCAGCGCCCGCCAGGCCTACGAGCAGTACTTC. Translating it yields CSARQAYEQYF.

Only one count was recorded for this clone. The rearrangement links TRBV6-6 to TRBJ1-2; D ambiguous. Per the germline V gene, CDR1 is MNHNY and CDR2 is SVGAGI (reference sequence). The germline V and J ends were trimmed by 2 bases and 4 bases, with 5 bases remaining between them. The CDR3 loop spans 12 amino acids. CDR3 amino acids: CASSYTTYGYTF. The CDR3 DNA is TGTGCCAGCAGTTACACTACCTATGGCTACACCTTC.

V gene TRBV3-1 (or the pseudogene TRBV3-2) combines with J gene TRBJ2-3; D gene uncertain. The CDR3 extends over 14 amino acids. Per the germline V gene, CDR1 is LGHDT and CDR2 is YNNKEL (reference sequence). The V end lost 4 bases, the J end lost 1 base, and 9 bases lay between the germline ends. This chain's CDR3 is CASSLDFGTDTQYF. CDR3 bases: TGTGCCAGCAGCCTCGACTTCGGCACAGATACGCAGTATTTT.

In nucleotides, the CDR3 is TGTGCCAGCAGACCCCCGGGGGCAGATACGCAGTATTTT. Translation: CASRPPGADTQYF. This sequence joins TRBV28 and TRBJ2-3; maybe TRBD2 (6 bases). Trimming left V 6 bases short and J 4 bases short, with 11 bases between. The CDR3 totals 13 residues. Germline CDR1 and CDR2: MDHEN and SYDVKM.

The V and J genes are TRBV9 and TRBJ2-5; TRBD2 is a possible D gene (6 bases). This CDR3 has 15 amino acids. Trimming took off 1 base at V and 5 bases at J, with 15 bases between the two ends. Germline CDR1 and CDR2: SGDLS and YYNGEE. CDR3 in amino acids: CASSVPGRAGETQYF. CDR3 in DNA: TGTGCCAGCAGCGTACCCGGGAGAGCCGGGGAGACCCAGTACTTC.

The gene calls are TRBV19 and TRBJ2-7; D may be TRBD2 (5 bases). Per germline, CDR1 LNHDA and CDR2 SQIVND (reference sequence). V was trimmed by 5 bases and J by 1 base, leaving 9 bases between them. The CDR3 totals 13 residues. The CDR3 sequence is CASSLGLSYEQYF. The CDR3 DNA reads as TGTGCCAGTAGTCTAGGACTGTCCTACGAGCAGTACTTC.

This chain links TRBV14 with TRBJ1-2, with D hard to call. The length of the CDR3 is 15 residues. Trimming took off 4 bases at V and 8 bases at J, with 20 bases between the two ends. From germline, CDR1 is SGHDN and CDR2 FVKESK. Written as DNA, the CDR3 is TGTGCCAGCAGCCCTGACCTCGGAGGGATCTACGGCTACACCTTC. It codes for CASSPDLGGIYGYTF.

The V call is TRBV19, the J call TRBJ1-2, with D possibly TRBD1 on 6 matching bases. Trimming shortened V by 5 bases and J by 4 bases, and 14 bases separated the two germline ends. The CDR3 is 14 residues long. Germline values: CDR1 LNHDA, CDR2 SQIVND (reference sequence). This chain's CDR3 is CASSPTGSTYGYTF. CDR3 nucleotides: TGTGCCAGTAGTCCGACAGGATCGACCTATGGCTACACCTTC.

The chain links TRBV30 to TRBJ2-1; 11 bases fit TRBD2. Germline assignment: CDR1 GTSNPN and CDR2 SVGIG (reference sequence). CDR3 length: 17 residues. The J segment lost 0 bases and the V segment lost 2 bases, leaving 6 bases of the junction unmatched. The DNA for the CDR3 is TGTGCCTGGAGTCGACTAGCGGGGACCAGCTCCTACAATGAGCAGTTCTTC. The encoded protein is CAWSRLAGTSSYNEQFF. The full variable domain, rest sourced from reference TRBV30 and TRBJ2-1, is SQTIHQWPATLVQPVGSPLSLECTVEGTSNPNLYWYRQAAGRGLQLLFYSVGIGQISSEVPQNLSASRPQDRQFILSSKKLLLSDSGFYLCAWSRLAGTSSYNEQFFGPGTRLTVL.

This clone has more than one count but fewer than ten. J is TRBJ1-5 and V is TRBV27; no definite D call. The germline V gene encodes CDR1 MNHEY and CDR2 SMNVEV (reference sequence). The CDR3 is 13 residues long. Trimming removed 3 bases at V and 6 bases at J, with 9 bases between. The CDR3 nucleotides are TGTGCCAGCAGTTTCGTTGAGGGTCAGCCCCAGCATTTT. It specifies CASSFVEGQPQHF.

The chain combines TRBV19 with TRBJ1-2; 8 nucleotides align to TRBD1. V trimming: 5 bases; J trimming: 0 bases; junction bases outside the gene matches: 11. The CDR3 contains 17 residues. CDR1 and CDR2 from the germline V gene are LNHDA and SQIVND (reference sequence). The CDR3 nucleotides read TGTGCCAGTAGTCCCGGACAGGGCAGACCGCCTAACTATGGCTACACCTTC. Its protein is CASSPGQGRPPNYGYTF.

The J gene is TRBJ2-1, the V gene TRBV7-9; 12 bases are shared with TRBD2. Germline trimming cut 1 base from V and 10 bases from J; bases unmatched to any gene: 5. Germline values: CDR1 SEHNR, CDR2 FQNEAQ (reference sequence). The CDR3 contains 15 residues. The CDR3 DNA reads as TGTGCCAGCAGCTTAGTTTCACTAGCGGGAGGCGAGCAGTTCTTC. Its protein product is CASSLVSLAGGEQFF.

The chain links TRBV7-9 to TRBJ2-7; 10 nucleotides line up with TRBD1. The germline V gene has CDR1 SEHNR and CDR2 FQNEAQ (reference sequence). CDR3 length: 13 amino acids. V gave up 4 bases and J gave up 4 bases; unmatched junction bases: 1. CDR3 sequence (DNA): TGTGCCAGCAGCTGGGACAGGGGTTACGAGCAGTACTTC. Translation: CASSWDRGYEQYF. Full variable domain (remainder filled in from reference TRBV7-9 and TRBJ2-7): DTGVSQNPRHKITKRGQNVTFRCDPISEHNRLYWYRQTLGQGPEFLTYFQNEAQLEKSRLLSDRFSAERPKGSFSTLEIQRTEQGDSAMYLCASSWDRGYEQYFGPGTRLTVT.

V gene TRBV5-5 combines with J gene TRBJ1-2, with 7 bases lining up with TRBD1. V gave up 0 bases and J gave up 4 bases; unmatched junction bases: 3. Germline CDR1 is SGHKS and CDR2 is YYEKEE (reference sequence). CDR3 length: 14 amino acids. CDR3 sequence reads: CASSLEQGSYGYTF. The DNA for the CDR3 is TGTGCCAGCAGCTTGGAACAGGGGAGCTATGGCTACACCTTC. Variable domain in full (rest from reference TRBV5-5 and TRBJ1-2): DAGVTQSPTHLIKTRGQQVTLRCSPISGHKSVSWYQQVLGQGPQFIFQYYEKEERGRGNFPDRFSARQFPNYSSELNVNALLLGDSALYLCASSLEQGSYGYTFGSGTRLTVV.

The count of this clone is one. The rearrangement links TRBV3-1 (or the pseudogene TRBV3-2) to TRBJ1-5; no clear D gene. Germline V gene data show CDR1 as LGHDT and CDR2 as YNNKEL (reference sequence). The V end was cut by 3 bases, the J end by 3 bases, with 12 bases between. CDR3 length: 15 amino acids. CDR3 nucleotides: TGTGCCAGCAGCCAGGATCGAACAGACAATCAGCCCCAGCATTTT. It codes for CASSQDRTDNQPQHF.

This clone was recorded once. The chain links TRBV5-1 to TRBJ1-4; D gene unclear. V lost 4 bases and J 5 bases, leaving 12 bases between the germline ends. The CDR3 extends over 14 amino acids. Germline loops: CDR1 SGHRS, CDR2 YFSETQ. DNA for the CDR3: TGCGCCAGCAGCCCATTGGAGGGAAATGAAAAACTGTTTTTT. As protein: CASSPLEGNEKLFF. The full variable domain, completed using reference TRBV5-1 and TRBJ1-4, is KAGVTQTPRYLIKTRGQQVTLSCSPISGHRSVSWYQQTPGQGLQFLFEYFSETQRNKGNFPGRFSGRQFSNSRSEMNVSTLELGDSALYLCASSPLEGNEKLFFGSGTQLSVL.

CDR3 nucleotide sequence: TGTGCCAGCAGCTGGAAAGGGGGCGCCGGGGCCAACGTCCTGACTTTC. Protein: CASSWKGGAGANVLTF. This chain links TRBV7-2 with TRBJ2-6; 7 positions match TRBD1. The CDR3 runs 16 residues. Trimming at V came to 4 bases and at J to 4 bases, leaving 7 bases not matched to a gene. CDR1 is SGHTA, CDR2 FQGNSA, per germline.

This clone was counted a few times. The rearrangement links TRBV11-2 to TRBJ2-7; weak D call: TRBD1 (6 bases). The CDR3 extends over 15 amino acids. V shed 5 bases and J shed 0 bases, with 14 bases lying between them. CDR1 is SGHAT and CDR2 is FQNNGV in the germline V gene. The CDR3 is CASSPEGDPSYEQYF. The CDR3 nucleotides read TGTGCCAGCAGCCCCGAGGGGGACCCCTCCTACGAGCAGTACTTC.

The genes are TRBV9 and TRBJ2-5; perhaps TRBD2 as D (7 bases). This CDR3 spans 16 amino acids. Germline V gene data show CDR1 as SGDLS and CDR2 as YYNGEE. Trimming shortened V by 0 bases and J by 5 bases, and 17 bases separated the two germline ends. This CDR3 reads CASSVEGGGPWETQYF. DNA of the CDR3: TGTGCCAGCAGCGTAGAAGGGGGAGGGCCTTGGGAGACCCAGTACTTC.

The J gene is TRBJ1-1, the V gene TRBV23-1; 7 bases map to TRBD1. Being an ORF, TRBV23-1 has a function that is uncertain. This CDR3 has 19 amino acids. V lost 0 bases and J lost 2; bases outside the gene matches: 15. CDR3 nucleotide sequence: TGCGCCAGCAGTCAATCCCGACAGGGCGCGCGTCGGATAAACACTGAAGCTTTCTTT. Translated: CASSQSRQGARRINTEAFF.

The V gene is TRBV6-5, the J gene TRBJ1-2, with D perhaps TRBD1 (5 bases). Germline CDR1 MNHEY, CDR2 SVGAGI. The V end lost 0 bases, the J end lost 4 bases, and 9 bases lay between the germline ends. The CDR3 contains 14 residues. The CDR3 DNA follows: TGTGCCAGCAGTTACTCGAGGGGAGGCTATGGCTACACCTTC. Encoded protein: CASSYSRGGYGYTF.

The chain's CDR3 is CASRGQGRNEQYF. The CDR3 bases are TGTGCCAGCAGAGGACAGGGGCGAAACGAGCAGTACTTC. The chain joins TRBV28 to TRBJ2-7; TRBD1 matches 9 bases. CDR1 is MDHEN and CDR2 is SYDVKM in the germline V gene. This CDR3 has 13 residues. The ends lost 6 bases at V and 5 bases at J; junction bases unmatched: 5. Using reference TRBV28 and TRBJ2-7 for the parts outside the CDR3, the full variable domain is DVKVTQSSRYLVKRTGEKVFLECVQDMDHENMFWYRQDPGLGLRLIYFSYDVKMKEKGDIPEGYSVSREKKERFSLILESASTNQTSMYLCASRGQGRNEQYFGPGTRLTVT.

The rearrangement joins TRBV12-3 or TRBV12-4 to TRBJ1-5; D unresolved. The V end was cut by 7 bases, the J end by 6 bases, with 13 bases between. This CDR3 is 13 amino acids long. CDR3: CASTLTQFQPQHF. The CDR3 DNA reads TGTGCCAGCACCCTAACCCAATTTCAGCCCCAGCATTTT.

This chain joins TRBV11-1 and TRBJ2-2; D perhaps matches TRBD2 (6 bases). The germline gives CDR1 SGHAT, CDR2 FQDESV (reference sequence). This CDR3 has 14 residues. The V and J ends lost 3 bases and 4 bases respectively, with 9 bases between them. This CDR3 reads CASSLGLSTGELFF. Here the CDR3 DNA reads TGTGCCAGCAGCTTGGGACTCAGCACCGGGGAGCTGTTTTTT.

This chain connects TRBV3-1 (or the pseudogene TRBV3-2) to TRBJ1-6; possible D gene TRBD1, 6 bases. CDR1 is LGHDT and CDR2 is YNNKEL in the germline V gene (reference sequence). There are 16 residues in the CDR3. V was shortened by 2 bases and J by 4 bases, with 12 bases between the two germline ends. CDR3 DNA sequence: TGTGCCAGCAGCCAACCGTTGACAGGTTATAATTCACCCCTCCACTTT. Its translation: CASSQPLTGYNSPLHF.

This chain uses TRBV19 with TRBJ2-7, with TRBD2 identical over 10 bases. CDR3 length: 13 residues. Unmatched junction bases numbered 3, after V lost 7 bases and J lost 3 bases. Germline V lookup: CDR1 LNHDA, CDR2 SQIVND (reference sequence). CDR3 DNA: TGTGCCAGTACGGCTAGCGGGGGCTACGAGCAGTACTTC. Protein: CASTASGGYEQYF. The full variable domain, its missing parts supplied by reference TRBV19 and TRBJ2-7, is DGGITQSPKYLFRKEGQNVTLSCEQNLNHDAMYWYRQDPGQGLRLIYYSQIVNDFQKGDIAEGYSVSREKKESFPLTVTSAQKNPTAFYLCASTASGGYEQYFGPGTRLTVT.

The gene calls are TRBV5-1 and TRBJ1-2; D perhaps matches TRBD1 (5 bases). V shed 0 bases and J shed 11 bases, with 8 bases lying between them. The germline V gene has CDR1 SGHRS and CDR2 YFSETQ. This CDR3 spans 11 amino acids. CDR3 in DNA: TGCGCCAGCAGCTTGGGGCAGGGATACACCTTC. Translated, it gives CASSLGQGYTF.

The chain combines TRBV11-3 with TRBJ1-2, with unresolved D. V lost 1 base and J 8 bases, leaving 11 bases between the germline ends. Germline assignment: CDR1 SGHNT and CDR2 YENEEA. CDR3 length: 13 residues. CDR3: CASSLGAEGGYTF. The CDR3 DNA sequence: TGTGCCAGCAGCTTAGGGGCGGAGGGAGGCTACACCTTC.